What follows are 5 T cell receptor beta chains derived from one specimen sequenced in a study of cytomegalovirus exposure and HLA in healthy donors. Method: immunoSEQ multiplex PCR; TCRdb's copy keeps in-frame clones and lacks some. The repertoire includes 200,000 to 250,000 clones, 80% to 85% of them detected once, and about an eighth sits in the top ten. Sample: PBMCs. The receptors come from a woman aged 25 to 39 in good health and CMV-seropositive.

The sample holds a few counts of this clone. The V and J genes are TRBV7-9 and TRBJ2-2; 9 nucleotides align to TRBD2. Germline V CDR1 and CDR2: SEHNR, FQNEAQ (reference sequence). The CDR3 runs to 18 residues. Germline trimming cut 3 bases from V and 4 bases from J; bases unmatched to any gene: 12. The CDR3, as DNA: TGTGCCAGCAGCTTGGGGACTAGCCCCGAGGATGTCACCGGGGAGCTGTTTTTT. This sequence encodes CASSLGTSPEDVTGELFF.

The CDR3 sequence is CASSDLYQGASNQPQHF. As DNA, the CDR3 is TGTGCCAGCAGTGACCTGTACCAGGGGGCAAGCAATCAGCCCCAGCATTTT. The V and J genes are TRBV6-1 and TRBJ1-5; 8 nucleotides agree with TRBD1. V gave up 3 bases and J gave up 1 base; unmatched junction bases: 8. CDR3 length equals 17 residues. Germline V gene sequence: CDR1 MNHNS, CDR2 SASEGT.

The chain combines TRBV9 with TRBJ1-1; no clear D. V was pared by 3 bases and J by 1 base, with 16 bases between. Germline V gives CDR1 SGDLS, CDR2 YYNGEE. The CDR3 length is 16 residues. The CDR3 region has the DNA TGTGCCAGCAGCGCCCCTCAGACTGGGGAGAACACTGAAGCTTTCTTT. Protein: CASSAPQTGENTEAFF.

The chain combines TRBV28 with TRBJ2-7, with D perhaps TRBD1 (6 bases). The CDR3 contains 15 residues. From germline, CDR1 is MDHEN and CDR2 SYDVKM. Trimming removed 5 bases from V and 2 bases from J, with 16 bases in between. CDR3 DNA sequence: TGTGCCAGCAGTACCTGGGACACACACCCCTACGAGCAGTACTTC. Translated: CASSTWDTHPYEQYF.

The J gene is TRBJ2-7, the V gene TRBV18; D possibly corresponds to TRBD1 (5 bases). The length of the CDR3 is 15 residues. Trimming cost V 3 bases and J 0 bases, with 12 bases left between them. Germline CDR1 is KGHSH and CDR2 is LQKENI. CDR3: CASSPGQGPSYEQYF. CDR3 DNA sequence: TGTGCCAGCTCACCGGGCCAGGGCCCCTCCTACGAGCAGTACTTC.